This record concerns one T cell receptor (beta chain) sequence. Its antigen remains unidentified. The sample originates from a study of shared clonotypes between healthy human individuals. Study-level points and caveats: Memory subsets generally showed lower estimated richness than naive subsets.

This CDR3 comprises 17 residues. Trimming pared 5 bases from V and 2 bases from J, leaving 22 bases between. In germline, CDR1 is SGHTA, CDR2 FQGNSA. At a deep level, the assay was run. Clones were read by immunoSEQ multiplex PCR, and TCRdb kept only the in-frame ones, dropping some. Here the sample spans approximately 1,500,000 clones, about 98% being singletons. Donors, healthy HIV-negative adults, lacked recent acute infections or vaccinations. Subsets obtained from CD4+ cells comprised CD45RA+ naive and CD45RA-negative memory cells. The clonotype comes from a man under 40 in good health. The sample was naive CD4+ T cells sorted from blood. Sample subset: CD45RA+ positively selected. V is TRBV7-2 and J is TRBJ2-7; TRBD1 might be the D (6 bases). DNA of the CDR3: TGTGCCAGCAGCCCCTTCGGACAGAGGGAGATCACCTACGAGCAGTACTTC. It is translated as CASSPFGQREITYEQYF.